This paragraph covers one TCR beta chain sequence. The antigen is unknown. The junction shows a germline mismatch at one end, possibly a read error. Newly diagnosed hyperthyroidism, duration under 2 months, in patients aged 18 to 65. The data were obtained in a study of T cells in Graves' hyperthyroidism and ophthalmopathy. Study-level points and caveats: Ophthalmopathy got predicted by the model a median 6.5 months before its onset.

Amplification of TCR beta CDR3 regions was performed using RNA transcripts as template. The HTBI primer set served for first-round RT-PCR of the TCR CDR3. TCRdb analysed the multiplex PCR reads with MiXCR anew, one entry per CDR3 protein. The sample lists under 350,000 distinct CDR3 sequences; approximately 22% were seen once. The sequencing sample was made of blood. The sequence was obtained from a woman aged 45-59 years with Graves' hyperthyroidism.

The CDR3 bases are TGTGCTAGCAGCTTCGGGGGGCATAGGAATTCACCCCTCCACTTT. Translation gives CASSFGGHRNSPLHF. This rearrangement joins TRBV7-7 to TRBJ1-6, with D possibly matching TRBD1 (6 bases). Per germline, CDR1 SSHAT and CDR2 FNYEAQ (reference sequence). The CDR3 sequence is 15 residues long.